This T cell receptor beta chain was observed in a study of T cells after yellow fever vaccination (dated by TCRdb to between 2017 and 2020). Regarding the study in general: The SMART-Seq v4 Ultra Low Input RNA kit was used to prepare libraries from fractions with low cell numbers. Bulk PBMC replicates and cell subsets were isolated from blood drawn at multiple timepoints before and after both primary and secondary immunization. Two healthy male donors, one aged 18 to 30 and one aged 30 to 40 years, made up the cohort. To follow T-cell clones before and after both primary and booster YFV17D yellow fever vaccination, bulk TCR alpha and beta repertoires underwent longitudinal sequencing. Summary of the overall study and its limitations: Computational filtering was required because FACS-sorted repertoires could contain abundant contaminating clonotypes from the bulk population. The secondary T-cell response was weaker than the primary response but faster, peaking on day 5 instead of day 15. A small share of clonotypes occurred in both CD4 and CD8 compartments, likely arising from convergent recombination. After the booster, most of the clones that had expanded following primary vaccination were detected again (almost 98% of CD4 and roughly 90% of CD8), which suggests that memory was broadly maintained. The study included only a couple of donors, which limits how far the findings can be generalized.

Sample treatment or condition, as interpreted from the label and publication: live attenuated yellow fever vaccine strain. PBMCs were isolated from peripheral blood using a standard Ficoll-Paque protocol. Dynabeads CD4 and CD8 positive selection kits were used to isolate the CD4 and CD8 T-cell fractions. TriZol was used to extract RNA from bulk PBMCs, CD4 and CD8 fractions, and dextramer-positive and dextramer-negative fractions. This clonotype was counted between two and nine times. Its antigen is currently not known. Qualities for individual bases were not recorded, and no much larger clone is one base off. CDR1 and CDR2, per the germline V gene, are LGHNA and YSLEER. From the cysteine up to the phenylalanine, the CDR3 has a length of 15 residues. Only the CDR3 portion is preserved as DNA: 45 bases, with reading frame beginning at the first base. Compared with germline, V lacks 1 base and J lacks 7 bases; bases without a gene match: 6.

TCRdb shows the sequencer as Illumina NovaSeq 6000. TCR cDNA was synthesized by 5'RACE template switching, through which a universal primer site and unique molecular identifiers were introduced. Priming for cDNA synthesis came from both the TCR alpha and TCR beta constant segments. Library amplification used two PCR steps, and the second PCR step added sample barcodes and sequencing adapters. Libraries were sequenced on Illumina HiSeq 2500 (2x100 bp) or NovaSeq (2x150 bp). As for how the authors treated the data: MIGEC was used to demultiplex reads and collapse the reads into UMI consensus sequences, and MiXCR was used for V(D)J alignment. Using edgeR on replicate PBMC samples, clonotypes were called vaccine-responding if FDR was below 0.01 and the log2 fold change was above 5 up to day 15. Each bulk clonotype received a CD4 or CD8 identity based on whether the sequenced CD4 or CD8 repertoire contained that clonotype at higher abundance. TCRdb passed the public sequencing reads through fastp at Q25 and MiXCR, retaining productive beta sequences. Every CDR3 protein is listed once, alongside the most common genes and DNA of its rows. None of the V and J calls come from the authors' own analysis; TCRdb made them. This sample is represented by some 200,000 distinct CDR3 sequences; approximately 10% of them were singletons. Of the sample, 36% falls within the top ten clones.

This sample comprised CD8+ T cells sorted from PBMCs, obtained 15 days after the yellow fever booster vaccination. This clonotype was sampled from a young man who received the YFV17D yellow fever vaccine. The rearranged chain carries TRBV4-3 and TRBJ1-3, with 8 central nucleotides matching TRBD1. The nucleotides are TGCGCCAGCAGCCAAGGGACAGGGCGGTTCAACACCATATATTTT. Translated, this is CASSQGTGRFNTIYF.